A single sample gave rise to the 31 T cell receptor beta chains below, sequenced in a study of blood T cell repertoires in COVID-19. Clones were sequenced by immunoSEQ multiplex PCR, and TCRdb holds only the in-frame ones, with some missing. The sample holds more than 300,000 clones, approximately 89% seen once. The sequenced sample consisted of peripheral blood. Receptor source: a woman in her twenties or thirties with COVID-19, enrolled during active disease.

J is TRBJ2-5 and V is TRBV7-9, with D perhaps matching TRBD1 (5 bases). Germline V CDR1 and CDR2: SEHNR, FQNEAQ (reference sequence). The germline V and J ends were trimmed by 2 bases and 3 bases, with 10 bases remaining between them. The CDR3 totals 14 residues. The CDR3: CASSLRQSEETQYF. In DNA, the CDR3 is TGTGCCAGCAGCTTACGACAGTCTGAAGAGACCCAGTACTTC.

The J gene is TRBJ2-5, the V gene TRBV4-1; 7 bases fit TRBD2. This CDR3 is 16 amino acids long. V lost 1 base, J lost 2 bases, and 7 bases stayed unmatched. Germline lookup yields CDR1 MGHRA and CDR2 YSYEKL. CDR3 loop: CASSQVASGQQETQYF. The CDR3 DNA reads TGCGCCAGCAGCCAAGTGGCTAGCGGCCAGCAAGAGACCCAGTACTTC.

The V call is TRBV29-1, the J call TRBJ2-1, with TRBD1 as a possible D gene (6 bases). CDR1 and CDR2 (germline): SQVTM, ANQGSEA. V dropped 7 bases and J dropped 8 bases, with 15 bases sitting between them. The CDR3 totals 12 residues. The CDR3 loop reads CSGTPRGYEQFF. The CDR3 DNA reads TGCAGCGGCACCCCCAGGGGCTATGAGCAGTTCTTC.

The chain uses TRBV10-3 and TRBJ1-1; D may be TRBD1 (6 bases). The CDR3 covers 15 residues. The ends were cut back, 3 bases at V and 3 bases at J, with 14 bases in the middle. The germline V gene has CDR1 ENHRY and CDR2 SYGVKD. CDR3 nucleotides: TGTGCCATCAGTGAAGAGGACAGCACTTACACTGAAGCTTTCTTT. Translated: CAISEEDSTYTEAFF.

J is TRBJ2-3 and V is TRBV10-2; 14 bases agree with TRBD2. This CDR3 has 16 residues. Per germline, CDR1 WSHSY and CDR2 SAAADI. The ends lost 6 bases at V and 5 bases at J; junction bases unmatched: 7. The DNA for the CDR3 is TGCGCCAGCAGACCGGGACTAGCGGGAGCGGGAGATACGCAGTATTTT. Translated: CASRPGLAGAGDTQYF.

The chain carries TRBV6-5 and TRBJ1-1; D gene uncertain. This CDR3 comprises 13 residues. Trimming stripped 2 bases from V and 3 bases from J, with 7 bases between. CDR1 and CDR2 from the germline V gene are MNHEY and SVGAGI. This CDR3 reads CASSYTRDTEAFF. The CDR3 nucleotides are TGTGCCAGCAGTTACACTCGGGACACTGAAGCTTTCTTT.

This clone was recorded once. This sequence joins TRBV2 and TRBJ2-7, with TRBD2 matching over 12 bases. V shed 6 bases and J 6 bases; nucleotides not matched to a gene: 6. The V gene's germline CDR1 is SNHLY and CDR2 FYNNEI. The CDR3 covers 14 residues. CDR3 in amino acids: CASRPTSGGFEQYF. CDR3 nucleotides: TGTGCCAGCAGGCCGACTAGCGGGGGATTCGAGCAGTACTTC.

The V and J genes are TRBV30 and TRBJ2-7, with 11 bases fitting TRBD2. CDR3 length: 16 amino acids. Germline values: CDR1 GTSNPN, CDR2 SVGIG (reference sequence). V lost 2 bases, J lost 3 bases, and 9 bases stayed unmatched. CDR3: CAWSSHPTSGIYEQYF. The CDR3 nucleotides read TGTGCCTGGAGTTCCCACCCGACTAGCGGGATCTACGAGCAGTACTTC. Based on the CDR3 plus reference TRBV30 and TRBJ2-7, the full variable domain is SQTIHQWPATLVQPVGSPLSLECTVEGTSNPNLYWYRQAAGRGLQLLFYSVGIGQISSEVPQNLSASRPQDRQFILSSKKLLLSDSGFYLCAWSSHPTSGIYEQYFGPGTRLTVT.

V and J are TRBV30 and TRBJ2-1; 7 bases are a match to TRBD2. This CDR3 contains 16 residues. Unmatched junction bases numbered 12, after V lost 7 bases and J lost 0 bases. Germline V gene sequence: CDR1 GTSNPN, CDR2 SVGIG (reference sequence). As DNA, the CDR3 is TGTGCCTCAACTGTCTCGGGAGGCGGCTCCTACAATGAGCAGTTCTTC. Its protein product is CASTVSGGGSYNEQFF.

The chain couples TRBV19 to TRBJ2-1, with TRBD1 identical over 7 bases. The germline V gene encodes CDR1 LNHDA and CDR2 SQIVND (reference sequence). The CDR3 consists of 13 residues. With 6 bases clipped from V and 6 bases from J, the junction kept 5 bases outside the gene matches. The CDR3, as DNA: TGTGCCAGTAGACCTACAGGGGTCAATGAGCAGTTCTTC. Amino acids: CASRPTGVNEQFF.

The gene calls are TRBV25-1 and TRBJ2-3, with TRBD1 matching 8 bases. With V trimmed by 0 bases and J by 0 bases, 5 bases remained unmatched. Germline loops: CDR1 MGHDK, CDR2 SYGVNS. CDR3 length: 17 residues. CDR3 sequence: CASSEYGWTGSTDTQYF. CDR3 nucleotides: TGTGCCAGCAGTGAATATGGTTGGACAGGGAGCACAGATACGCAGTATTTT.

The chain recombines TRBV28 with TRBJ2-3; 11 bases agree with TRBD2. Germline CDR1 MDHEN, CDR2 SYDVKM. Trimming removed 3 bases from V and 6 bases from J; junction bases left unmatched: 5. This CDR3 contains 15 residues. The CDR3 reads CASSLSSSGRDTQYF. CDR3 DNA sequence: TGTGCCAGCAGTTTGTCCTCTAGCGGGAGGGATACGCAGTATTTT.

The V gene is TRBV4-3, the J gene TRBJ2-1, with D maybe TRBD1 (5 bases). CDR3 length: 15 residues. Trimming cost V 4 bases and J 6 bases, with 16 bases left between them. CDR1 and CDR2 from the germline V gene are LGHNA and YSLEER. This chain's CDR3 is CASSPGGAPGNEQFF. The CDR3 coding sequence is TGCGCCAGCAGCCCCGGTGGGGCGCCGGGCAATGAGCAGTTCTTC.

This sequence joins TRBV7-8 and TRBJ2-7; 11 bases match TRBD2. The CDR3 has 16 residues. The V and J ends lost 4 bases and 2 bases, in that order; junction bases with no gene match: 7. CDR1 is SGHVS and CDR2 is FQNEAQ in the germline V gene. For the CDR3, the DNA is TGTGCCAGCAGCTCACGACCGGGACTAGCGGCCTACGAGCAGTACTTC. It is translated as CASSSRPGLAAYEQYF.

The gene calls are TRBV30 and TRBJ2-7; 7 nucleotides line up with TRBD2. Germline CDR1 and CDR2: GTSNPN and SVGIG (reference sequence). V was pared by 1 base and J by 1 base, with 4 bases of the junction left unmatched. The CDR3 runs 14 residues. The CDR3 loop reads CAWSAAGVSYEQYF. For the CDR3, the DNA is TGTGCCTGGAGTGCGGCGGGAGTGTCCTACGAGCAGTACTTC.

This clone has only a few counts. The genes are TRBV28 and TRBJ2-7; 9 bases align to TRBD2. Unmatched junction bases numbered 4, after V lost 2 bases and J lost 2 bases. Germline lookup yields CDR1 MDHEN and CDR2 SYDVKM. The CDR3 consists of 15 residues. CDR3 amino acids: CASSLSGTSTYEQYF. CDR3 sequence (DNA): TGTGCCAGCAGTTTAAGCGGGACTAGCACCTACGAGCAGTACTTC.

V gene TRBV12-3 or TRBV12-4 combines with J gene TRBJ2-7; D uncertain. V was pared by 5 bases and J by 7 bases, with 12 bases between. This CDR3 comprises 12 residues. The CDR3 sequence: CASSPLPLEQYF. The DNA of the CDR3 is TGTGCCAGCAGTCCCCTTCCACTGGAGCAGTACTTC.

The rearrangement links TRBV19 to TRBJ2-2; weak D call: TRBD1 (6 bases). The CDR3 is 16 residues long. V was pared by 2 bases and J by 4 bases, with 14 bases between. Germline assignment: CDR1 LNHDA and CDR2 SQIVND (reference sequence). The CDR3 region has the DNA TGTGCCAGTAGTATAATGGGGGCGCGAGGCACCGGGGAGCTGTTTTTT. It codes for CASSIMGARGTGELFF.

The genes are TRBV6-5 and TRBJ2-7; the D gene is possibly TRBD2 (5 bases). Trimming removed 8 bases from V and 2 bases from J, with 13 bases in between. CDR3 length: 13 residues. Looked up from germline, CDR1 is MNHEY and CDR2 is SVGAGI. CDR3: CASGRTEAYEQYF. CDR3 sequence (DNA): TGTGCCAGCGGTAGGACGGAGGCCTACGAGCAGTACTTC.

This chain's CDR3 is CASSPGTSVYEQYF. Here the CDR3 DNA reads TGTGCCAGCAGCCCCGGGACTAGCGTGTACGAGCAGTACTTC. The V gene is TRBV7-2, the J gene TRBJ2-7; 10 bases match TRBD2. This CDR3 comprises 14 residues. Trimming removed 5 bases from V and 4 bases from J; junction bases left unmatched: 5. Germline lookup yields CDR1 SGHTA and CDR2 FQGNSA.

Turning to this clone: Other DNA sequences in the same sample also yield this CDR3. V gene TRBV3-1 (or the pseudogene TRBV3-2) combines with J gene TRBJ1-1; 9 bases fit TRBD1. CDR3 length equals 18 residues. Trimming cost V 2 bases and J 0 bases; bases outside gene matches: 10. Germline-derived CDR1 and CDR2 are LGHDT and YNNKEL (reference sequence). Written as DNA, the CDR3 is TGTGCCAGCAGCCAAAAACTCGGGACAGGGATCATGAACACTGAAGCTTTCTTT. Its protein is CASSQKLGTGIMNTEAFF.

This clone has a handful of counts. The CDR3 here is CASSLSTGPYGYTF. The CDR3 DNA reads as TGTGCCAGCAGCTTGTCTACAGGGCCCTATGGCTACACCTTC. V gene TRBV5-4 combines with J gene TRBJ1-2, with D possibly being TRBD1 (6 bases). The CDR3 totals 14 residues. With 1 base removed from V and 4 bases from J, the gap between germline ends came to 11 bases. Per germline, CDR1 SGHNT and CDR2 YYREEE (reference sequence).

The CDR3 coding sequence is TGTGCCAGCAGGCTCCGGGACACCCACAATCAGCCCCAGCATTTT. It specifies CASRLRDTHNQPQHF. The chain is built from TRBV2 and TRBJ1-5; D is possibly TRBD1 (6 bases). Germline CDR1 is SNHLY and CDR2 is FYNNEI. Trimming shortened V by 6 bases and J by 3 bases, and 15 bases separated the two germline ends. The CDR3 loop spans 15 amino acids.

The V and J genes are TRBV2 and TRBJ1-1; no clear D gene. The germline V gene encodes CDR1 SNHLY and CDR2 FYNNEI. The CDR3 runs to 13 residues. With 10 bases removed from V and 1 base from J, the gap between germline ends came to 13 bases. The DNA of the CDR3 is TGTGCCATAGCAGTTGGGTGGAACACTGAAGCTTTCTTT. This encodes CAIAVGWNTEAFF.

For this clone: The same CDR3 arises from other DNA sequences in this sample as well. This chain joins TRBV2 and TRBJ2-5; D unclear. The CDR3 consists of 11 residues. V lost 6 bases and J lost 2, with 4 bases in between. The germline V gene encodes CDR1 SNHLY and CDR2 FYNNEI. The CDR3 sequence: CASSLQETQYF. As DNA, the CDR3 is TGTGCCAGCAGCCTTCAAGAGACCCAGTACTTC.

The gene calls are TRBV4-1 and TRBJ2-1; TRBD2 matches 11 bases. Germline V gives CDR1 MGHRA, CDR2 YSYEKL. V gave up 1 base and J gave up 8 bases; unmatched junction bases: 4. The CDR3 has 15 residues. CDR3 protein: CASSQVLAGGDEQFF. In DNA, the CDR3 is TGCGCCAGCAGCCAAGTGCTAGCGGGAGGCGATGAGCAGTTCTTC.

The chain uses TRBV7-9 and TRBJ2-3, with D possibly TRBD2 on 5 matching bases. Germline assignment: CDR1 SEHNR and CDR2 FQNEAQ (reference sequence). This CDR3 is built from 12 residues. Trimming took off 3 bases at V and 6 bases at J, with 7 bases between the two ends. In nucleotides, the CDR3 is TGTGCCAGCAGCTTGGACTTCGATACGCAGTATTTT. Its protein is CASSLDFDTQYF. The variable domain in full, completed from reference TRBV7-9 and TRBJ2-3, reads DTGVSQNPRHKITKRGQNVTFRCDPISEHNRLYWYRQTLGQGPEFLTYFQNEAQLEKSRLLSDRFSAERPKGSFSTLEIQRTEQGDSAMYLCASSLDFDTQYFGPGTRLTVL.

The chain links TRBV28 to TRBJ2-4, with 11 bases matching TRBD1. This CDR3 is built from 18 residues. V dropped 4 bases and J dropped 0; count of bases not matched to a gene: 8. Germline CDR1 MDHEN, CDR2 SYDVKM. Here the CDR3 DNA reads TGTGCCAGCAGTTCACCGGGACAGGGGGGGCAAGCCAAAAACATTCAGTACTTC. It is translated as CASSSPGQGGQAKNIQYF.

The J gene is TRBJ1-3, the V gene TRBV19; D not certain. The length of the CDR3 is 15 residues. Germline CDR1 LNHDA, CDR2 SQIVND (reference sequence). V was cut by 3 bases and J by 0 bases, with 9 bases left in between. The CDR3 here is CASSMQAFSGNTIYF. The CDR3 nucleotides read TGTGCCAGTAGTATGCAGGCCTTCTCTGGAAACACCATATATTTT.

This chain links TRBV6-5 with TRBJ2-1; possible D gene TRBD2, 6 bases. V was shortened by 6 bases and J by 1 base, with 13 bases between the two germline ends. The CDR3 is 15 residues long. The germline CDR1 and CDR2 sequences are MNHEY and SVGAGI. CDR3 coding DNA: TGTGCCAGCAGCCTCGGGAGTTTTTCCTACAATGAGCAGTTCTTC. Translating it yields CASSLGSFSYNEQFF.

This chain connects TRBV11-2 to TRBJ2-7, with D possibly being TRBD1 (5 bases). The CDR3 consists of 15 residues. Per the germline V gene, CDR1 is SGHAT and CDR2 is FQNNGV. Trimming shortened V by 2 bases and J by 3 bases, and 14 bases separated the two germline ends. The DNA for the CDR3 is TGTGCCAGCAGCTTATCAGGGCAAGAACTCTACGAGCAGTACTTC. Protein product: CASSLSGQELYEQYF.